This T cell receptor (beta chain) was identified in a study of shared clonotypes between healthy human individuals. Study outcomes and limitations: Among donors, sharing of clonotypes was expected to be affected by sequencing depth.

Clones were sequenced by immunoSEQ multiplex PCR, and TCRdb holds only the in-frame ones, with some missing. The table lists nearly 600,000 clones, less than 97% of them singletons. CD45RO-negative cells were positively selected for CCR7, leaving out terminally differentiated effector memory CD45RA+ cells. The V gene lost 2 bases and the J gene lost 3 bases, with 15 bases spanning the gap. From germline, CDR1 is SGHNT and CDR2 YYREEE (reference sequence). CDR3 length: 15 amino acids. On this clone itself: Its specificity is not known.

The rearrangement joins TRBV5-4 to TRBJ2-7; D is perhaps TRBD1 (6 bases). This TCR came from a woman aged 30 to 39 in good health. The sequenced sample was naive CD8+ T cells sorted from blood. The CDR3 nucleotides are TGTGCCAGCAGCTTCAATCAGGGGCTCCTCTACGAGCAGTACTTC. Amino acid sequence: CASSFNQGLLYEQYF.